This TCR beta chain was found in a study of vaccination effects on CD4 cells after COVID-19. As for the study in general: After approximately 2 million PBMC were placed in each well, they were cultured with around 10 IU/ml IL-2 and about 10 ug/ml peptides.

Here immunoSEQ multiplex PCR was the method, and the copy in TCRdb shows in-frame clones only, minus some. The repertoire consists of about 73,000 clones, with around 69% occurring once and the leading ten covering roughly 2%. Germline V gene sequence: CDR1 SGHRS, CDR2 YFSETQ. The CDR3 covers 15 residues. V lost 4 bases to trimming and J lost 7 bases, with 18 bases between them. Regarding this clone: Its antigen remains unidentified.

Culture proceeded for more than nine days, and CD4+ T cells were then isolated. All study participants received two doses of BNT162b2 or mRNA-1273 vaccine. Half-medium changes using IL-2 medium occurred on days 3 and 7. The chain combines TRBV5-1 with TRBJ1-5, with TRBD1 as a possible D gene (5 bases). The sequence came from a human donor who received a COVID-19 vaccine. The sequencing used CD4+ T cells from PBMCs cultured without peptide, collected after COVID-19 vaccination. CDR3: CASSPTVGLEQPQHF. The CDR3 DNA reads TGCGCCAGCAGCCCAACCGTGGGGCTGGAGCAGCCCCAGCATTTT.